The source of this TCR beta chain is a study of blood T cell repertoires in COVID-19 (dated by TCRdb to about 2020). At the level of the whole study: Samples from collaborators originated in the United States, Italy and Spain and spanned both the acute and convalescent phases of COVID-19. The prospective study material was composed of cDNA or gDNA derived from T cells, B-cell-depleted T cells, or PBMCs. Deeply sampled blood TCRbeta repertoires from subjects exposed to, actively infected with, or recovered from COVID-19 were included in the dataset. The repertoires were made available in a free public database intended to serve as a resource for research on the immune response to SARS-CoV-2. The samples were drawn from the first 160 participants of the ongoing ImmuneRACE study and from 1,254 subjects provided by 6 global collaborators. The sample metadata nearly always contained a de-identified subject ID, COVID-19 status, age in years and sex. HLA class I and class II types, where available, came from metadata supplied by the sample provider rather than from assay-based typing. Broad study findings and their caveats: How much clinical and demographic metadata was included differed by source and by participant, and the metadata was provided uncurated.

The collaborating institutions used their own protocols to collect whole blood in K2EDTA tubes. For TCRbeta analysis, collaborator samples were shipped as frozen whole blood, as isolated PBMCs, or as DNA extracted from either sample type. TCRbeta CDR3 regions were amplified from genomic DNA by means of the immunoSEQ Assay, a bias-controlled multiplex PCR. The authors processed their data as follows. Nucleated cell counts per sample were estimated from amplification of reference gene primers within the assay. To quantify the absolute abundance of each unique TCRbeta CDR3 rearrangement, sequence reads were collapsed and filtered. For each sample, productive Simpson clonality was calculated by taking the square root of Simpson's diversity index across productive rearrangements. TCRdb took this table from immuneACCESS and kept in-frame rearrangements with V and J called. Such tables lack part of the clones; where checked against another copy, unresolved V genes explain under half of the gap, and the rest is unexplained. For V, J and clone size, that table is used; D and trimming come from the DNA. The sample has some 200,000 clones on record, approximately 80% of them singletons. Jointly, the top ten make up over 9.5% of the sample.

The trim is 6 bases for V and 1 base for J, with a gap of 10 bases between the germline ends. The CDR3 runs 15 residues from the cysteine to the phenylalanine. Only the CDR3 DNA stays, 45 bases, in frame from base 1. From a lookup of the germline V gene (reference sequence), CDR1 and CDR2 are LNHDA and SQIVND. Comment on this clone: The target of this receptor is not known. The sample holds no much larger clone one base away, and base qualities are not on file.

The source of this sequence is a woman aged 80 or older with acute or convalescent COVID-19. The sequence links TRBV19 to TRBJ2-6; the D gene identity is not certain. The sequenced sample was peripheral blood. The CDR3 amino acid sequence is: CASRLLYSGANVLTF. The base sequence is TGTGCCAGTAGACTGTTGTATTCTGGGGCCAACGTCCTGACTTTC. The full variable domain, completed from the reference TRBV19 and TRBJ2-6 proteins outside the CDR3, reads DGGITQSPKYLFRKEGQNVTLSCEQNLNHDAMYWYRQDPGQGLRLIYYSQIVNDFQKGDIAEGYSVSREKKESFPLTVTSAQKNPTAFYLCASRLLYSGANVLTFGAGSRLTVL.